Listed here are 29 T cell receptor beta chains from one sample, sequenced in a study of Ad26.COV2.S vaccination and SARS-CoV-2 variants. Documented treatment: some 20 received Ad26.COV2.S at low or high dose, single or two shots; roughly five received placebo; per-sample allocation not given. Samples analyzed were those drawn on day 63 after the first vaccine or placebo injection. Profiled with immunoSEQ multiplex PCR; TCRdb holds only in-frame clones, not every one. The sample has about 400,000 clones, roughly 90% seen once. The material was peripheral blood, obtained in a trial of Ad26.COV2.S vaccine versus placebo. Receptors were obtained from a person aged 18-65 years who received the Ad26.COV2.S COVID-19 vaccine or a placebo.

V is TRBV12-5 and J is TRBJ2-1; the D gene is possibly TRBD2 (6 bases). The CDR3 has 13 residues. Trimming stripped 8 bases from V and 4 bases from J, with 12 bases between. CDR1 is LGHNT, CDR2 FRNRAP, per germline. In nucleotides, the CDR3 is TGTGCTAGTAAAGCTAGCGTGTACAATGAGCAGTTCTTC. This sequence encodes CASKASVYNEQFF.

This chain connects TRBV6-5 to TRBJ2-7; D remains ambiguous. Looked up from germline, CDR1 is MNHEY and CDR2 is SVGAGI. This CDR3 has 15 amino acids. V lost 9 bases and J lost 1, with 19 bases in between. The chain's CDR3 is CASFSNQVRSYEQYF. The CDR3 DNA reads TGTGCCAGTTTCTCCAACCAGGTGAGGTCCTACGAGCAGTACTTC.

The chain has TRBV6-5 and TRBJ2-1; D is unclear. Germline V lookup: CDR1 MNHEY, CDR2 SVGAGI. The CDR3 runs 13 residues. Trimming stripped 6 bases from V and 2 bases from J, with 8 bases between. Written as DNA, the CDR3 is TGTGCCAGCAGCGGGCGTACCTACAATGAGCAGTTCTTC. Protein product: CASSGRTYNEQFF.

The genes are TRBV28 and TRBJ2-5; tentatively, D is TRBD2 (6 bases). The germline V gene has CDR1 MDHEN and CDR2 SYDVKM. The CDR3 is made up of 15 amino acids. Deletions cut 8 bases from V and 4 bases from J, with 20 bases between. CDR3 bases: TGTGCCAGCGGCACCGGGGGAGTCCCCCCAGAGACCCAGTACTTC. Protein product: CASGTGGVPPETQYF.

The chain is built from TRBV6-5 and TRBJ2-2, with D maybe TRBD1 (7 bases). The germline CDR1 and CDR2 sequences are MNHEY and SVGAGI. The CDR3 spans 13 residues. V lost 9 bases and J 4 bases, leaving 12 bases between the germline ends. The CDR3 here is CASGQGGTGELFF. The CDR3 DNA sequence: TGTGCCAGTGGCCAGGGGGGCACCGGGGAGCTGTTTTTT.

The chain uses TRBV28 and TRBJ2-5, with D possibly TRBD2 on 5 matching bases. Per the germline V gene, CDR1 is MDHEN and CDR2 is SYDVKM. The CDR3 consists of 14 residues. The V end was cut by 5 bases, the J end by 7 bases, with 17 bases between. The CDR3 nucleotides are TGTGCCAGCAGTGCTATACTAGGGCCGCGGACCCAGTACTTC. Its protein is CASSAILGPRTQYF. Full variable domain (remainder filled in from reference TRBV28 and TRBJ2-5): DVKVTQSSRYLVKRTGEKVFLECVQDMDHENMFWYRQDPGLGLRLIYFSYDVKMKEKGDIPEGYSVSREKKERFSLILESASTNQTSMYLCASSAILGPRTQYFGPGTRLLVL.

This chain connects TRBV20-1 to TRBJ1-1, with D unclear. The CDR3 contains 10 residues. Germline CDR1 reads DFQATT; CDR2 reads SNEGSKA (reference sequence). V lost 1 base and J lost 4, with 1 base in between. The CDR3 loop reads CSARATEAFF. The CDR3 DNA reads TGCAGTGCTAGAGCCACTGAAGCTTTCTTT.

The genes are TRBV21-1 and TRBJ2-7; the D call TRBD1 from the table was never checked on the DNA. TRBV21-1 is reported as a pseudogene. The CDR3 is made up of 15 amino acids. The CDR3 sequence: CARRGDGQGRHEQYF. The DNA of the CDR3 is TGTGCCCGGCGGGGGGACGGACAGGGGCGGCACGAGCAGTACTTC.

The genes are TRBV5-5 and TRBJ1-1; 10 bases are shared with TRBD1. Trimming cost V 2 bases and J 0 bases; bases outside gene matches: 4. CDR3 length equals 16 residues. Germline CDR1 and CDR2: SGHKS and YYEKEE (reference sequence). The CDR3 nucleotides are TGTGCCAGCAGCTTAACCGGGACAGGGGTGAACACTGAAGCTTTCTTT. Residues: CASSLTGTGVNTEAFF.

This clone appeared a single time. This chain uses TRBV27 with TRBJ2-7; 9 positions match TRBD1. Germline assignment: CDR1 MNHEY and CDR2 SMNVEV (reference sequence). V shed 2 bases and J 1 base; nucleotides not matched to a gene: 6. CDR3 size: 16 residues. CDR3 sequence: CASSLAGTGFSYEQYF. The CDR3 DNA is TGTGCCAGCAGTTTAGCCGGGACAGGGTTTTCCTACGAGCAGTACTTC.

The chain has TRBV20-1 and TRBJ1-5; a possible D gene is TRBD1 (6 bases). V was cut by 3 bases and J by 2 bases, with 11 bases left in between. The CDR3 runs 14 residues. Germline CDR1 reads DFQATT; CDR2 reads SNEGSKA (reference sequence). CDR3 residues: CSASHRAGNQPQHF. The CDR3 bases are TGCAGTGCTAGTCACAGGGCAGGCAATCAGCCCCAGCATTTT.

This rearrangement joins TRBV2 to TRBJ1-4; D is unresolved. With 3 bases removed from V and 15 bases from J, the gap between germline ends came to 14 bases. CDR3 length: 12 residues. Germline CDR1 is SNHLY and CDR2 is FYNNEI. CDR3 sequence reads: CASSDMGARVFF. DNA for the CDR3: TGTGCCAGCAGTGATATGGGTGCTAGGGTGTTTTTT.

This chain uses TRBV28 with TRBJ2-2; TRBD2 aligns across 7 bases. The J segment lost 5 bases and the V segment lost 2 bases, leaving 14 bases of the junction unmatched. CDR1 MDHEN and CDR2 SYDVKM come from the germline V gene. This CDR3 spans 18 amino acids. CDR3 region: CASSLGTEGGLETGELFF. As DNA, the CDR3 is TGTGCCAGCAGTTTAGGAACGGAGGGAGGGCTGGAGACCGGGGAGCTGTTTTTT.

This rearrangement joins TRBV4-2 to TRBJ1-5; possible D gene TRBD1, 5 bases. Trimming removed 0 bases from V and 6 bases from J, with 18 bases in between. The length of the CDR3 is 17 residues. Germline V CDR1 and CDR2: LGHNA, YNFKEQ. DNA of the CDR3: TGTGCCAGCAGCCAAGATGGGGGTGGGGGTCTAGGTCAGCCCCAGCATTTT. Amino acids: CASSQDGGGGLGQPQHF.

This chain joins TRBV19 and TRBJ2-2, with D unresolved. V lost 4 bases, J lost 5 bases, and 2 bases lay in between. The germline V gene encodes CDR1 LNHDA and CDR2 SQIVND (reference sequence). This CDR3 is 11 amino acids long. For the CDR3, the DNA is TGTGCCAGTAGTACTACCGGGGAGCTGTTTTTT. It yields the protein CASSTTGELFF.

The rearrangement links TRBV29-1 to TRBJ1-2; 7 bases line up with TRBD1. The trim removed 6 bases at V and 4 bases at J, leaving 5 bases unmatched. Germline-derived CDR1 and CDR2 are SQVTM and ANQGSEA. The CDR3 loop spans 12 amino acids. CDR3 protein: CSVEQGFYGYTF. CDR3 nucleotide sequence: TGCAGCGTCGAACAGGGGTTCTATGGCTACACCTTC. The full variable domain, rest sourced from reference TRBV29-1 and TRBJ1-2, is SAVISQKPSRDICQRGTSLTIQCQVDSQVTMMFWYRQQPGQSLTLIATANQGSEATYESGFVIDKFPISRPNLTFSTLTVSNMSPEDSSIYLCSVEQGFYGYTFGSGTRLTVV.

V gene TRBV10-2 combines with J gene TRBJ2-1; 15 bases line up with TRBD2. Looked up from germline, CDR1 is WSHSY and CDR2 is SAAADI. Trimming removed 2 bases from V and 7 bases from J; junction bases left unmatched: 12. CDR3 length: 19 amino acids. Written as DNA, the CDR3 is TGCGCCAGCAGTGAGCGGGGACTAGCGGGAGGATCGGGGGTGAATGAGCAGTTCTTC. Amino acids: CASSERGLAGGSGVNEQFF.

This rearrangement joins TRBV7-8 to TRBJ1-5; D gene uncertain. The CDR3 spans 13 residues. CDR1 SGHVS and CDR2 FQNEAQ come from the germline V gene. V lost 9 bases and J 0 bases, leaving 9 bases between the germline ends. CDR3 bases: TGTGCCAGACTGATTTATAGCAATCAGCCCCAGCATTTT. The encoded protein is CARLIYSNQPQHF.

CDR3 residues: CASSPQGPWTEAFF. The CDR3 coding sequence is TGTGCCAGCAGCCCTCAGGGGCCATGGACTGAAGCTTTCTTT. The V call is TRBV7-8, the J call TRBJ1-1, with TRBD1 as a possible D gene (6 bases). The germline V gene has CDR1 SGHVS and CDR2 FQNEAQ. The length of the CDR3 is 14 residues. Trimming stripped 5 bases from V and 5 bases from J, with 15 bases between. The whole variable domain, filled in from reference TRBV7-8 and TRBJ1-1, reads GAGVSQSPRYKVAKRGQDVALRCDPISGHVSLFWYQQALGQGPEFLTYFQNEAQLDKSGLPSDRFFAERPEGSVSTLKIQRTQQEDSAVYLCASSPQGPWTEAFFGQGTRLTVV.

This chain uses TRBV19 with TRBJ2-2; TRBD2 matches 7 bases. Germline CDR1 and CDR2: LNHDA and SQIVND (reference sequence). Trimming removed 6 bases from V and 3 bases from J; junction bases left unmatched: 10. The CDR3 extends over 16 amino acids. CDR3 sequence reads: CASSPLSGLDTGELFF. The DNA for the CDR3 is TGTGCCAGTAGCCCCCTTAGCGGGTTGGACACCGGGGAGCTGTTTTTT.

The chain links TRBV28 to TRBJ2-1, with 7 bases identical to TRBD2. V lost 3 bases, J lost 2 bases, and 4 bases stayed unmatched. The CDR3 spans 15 residues. Germline values: CDR1 MDHEN, CDR2 SYDVKM. The CDR3 bases are TGTGCCAGCAGTTTTCGCGGGAGCCCCTACAATGAGCAGTTCTTC. Translation: CASSFRGSPYNEQFF.

The chain carries TRBV28 and TRBJ2-7, with 7 nucleotides matching TRBD1. The germline CDR1 and CDR2 sequences are MDHEN and SYDVKM. After removal of 5 bases from V and 2 bases from J, the junction contained 18 bases not matched to a gene. The CDR3 totals 18 residues. CDR3 protein: CASSTGTVFSGGTYEQYF. CDR3 sequence (DNA): TGTGCCAGCAGTACCGGGACAGTATTTTCAGGGGGTACCTACGAGCAGTACTTC. Looking up the rest from reference TRBV28 and TRBJ2-7 gives the full variable domain: DVKVTQSSRYLVKRTGEKVFLECVQDMDHENMFWYRQDPGLGLRLIYFSYDVKMKEKGDIPEGYSVSREKKERFSLILESASTNQTSMYLCASSTGTVFSGGTYEQYFGPGTRLTVT.

V is TRBV9 and J is TRBJ2-7, with unresolved D. The V gene's germline CDR1 is SGDLS and CDR2 YYNGEE. V lost 3 bases, J lost 7 bases, and 14 bases lay in between. The CDR3 has 13 amino acids. The CDR3, as DNA: TGTGCCAGCAGCGCCGTAGGTTGGGGAGAGCAGTACTTC. Its translation: CASSAVGWGEQYF.

The rearrangement joins TRBV28 to TRBJ2-1; TRBD2 matches 8 bases. The length of the CDR3 is 14 residues. Germline CDR1 reads MDHEN; CDR2 reads SYDVKM. Losses at the gene ends were 4 bases for V and 7 bases for J; bases not matched to a gene: 6. The chain's CDR3 is CASSYQRGFNEQFF. CDR3 DNA: TGTGCCAGCAGTTATCAGCGGGGGTTTAATGAGCAGTTCTTC.

Only one count was recorded for this clone. The rearrangement uses TRBV10-2 and TRBJ1-5; possible D gene TRBD1, 6 bases. Germline V gene sequence: CDR1 WSHSY, CDR2 SAAADI. V lost 6 bases and J lost 5, with 20 bases in between. The CDR3 is 16 amino acids. As DNA, the CDR3 is TGCGCCAGCAGCGCCCAGCTAGGGGGGTCCGATCAGCCCCAGCATTTT. It specifies CASSAQLGGSDQPQHF.

This CDR3 is CSGTGENTGELFF. The CDR3 coding sequence is TGCAGCGGGACAGGGGAGAACACCGGGGAGCTGTTTTTT. The gene calls are TRBV29-1 and TRBJ2-2; 9 bases line up with TRBD1. V was clipped by 7 bases and J by 1 base; unmatched bases: 1. The CDR3 consists of 13 residues. Germline V gene sequence: CDR1 SQVTM, CDR2 ANQGSEA.

This chain uses TRBV4-1 with TRBJ2-5, with TRBD2 matching over 13 bases. V shed 6 bases and J 4 bases; nucleotides not matched to a gene: 5. Germline CDR1 reads MGHRA; CDR2 reads YSYEKL. This CDR3 is built from 15 residues. The chain's CDR3 is CASRERLAGGETQYF. Written as DNA, the CDR3 is TGCGCCAGCAGGGAGAGACTAGCGGGAGGAGAGACCCAGTACTTC.

The gene calls are TRBV5-4 and TRBJ1-6; the D is unclear. Germline V gives CDR1 SGHNT, CDR2 YYREEE (reference sequence). The CDR3 loop spans 14 amino acids. V lost 2 bases, J lost 6 bases, and 9 bases lay in between. The CDR3: CASSFQDPNSPLHF. DNA for the CDR3: TGTGCCAGCAGCTTCCAGGACCCTAATTCACCCCTCCACTTT.

The CDR3, as DNA: TGTGCCAGCAGTTACGGGCCACACTCGACCTATGGCTACACCTTC. Protein product: CASSYGPHSTYGYTF. V and J are TRBV6-5 and TRBJ1-2; unclear D gene. In germline, CDR1 is MNHEY, CDR2 SVGAGI. Deletions cut 2 bases from V and 4 bases from J, with 14 bases between. The CDR3 is made up of 15 amino acids.